A single sample gave rise to the 22 T cell receptor beta chains below, sequenced in a study of blood T cell repertoires in COVID-19. The assay was immunoSEQ multiplex PCR, and TCRdb's table has in-frame clones only and misses some. This table has roughly 66,000 clones, roughly 84% appearing once. Sequencing input: peripheral blood. These receptors all come from a woman aged 55-69 years with acute or convalescent COVID-19.

This clone was seen just once. The chain joins TRBV2 to TRBJ1-1; tentatively, D is TRBD1 (5 bases). V lost 4 bases and J 0 bases, leaving 9 bases between the germline ends. CDR3 length: 14 amino acids. Germline V CDR1 and CDR2: SNHLY, FYNNEI. The CDR3 is CASSGDSLNTEAFF. DNA for the CDR3: TGTGCCAGCAGTGGTGACAGCTTGAACACTGAAGCTTTCTTT.

This rearrangement joins TRBV27 to TRBJ2-5; 9 nucleotides align to TRBD2. J gave up 4 bases and V 5 bases, and 11 bases lay outside the gene matches. This CDR3 contains 16 residues. CDR1 and CDR2 from the germline V gene are MNHEY and SMNVEV (reference sequence). The CDR3 nucleotides read TGTGCCAGCAGTCCAGGACTGGCGGGGGGGCTAGAGACCCAGTACTTC. Protein product: CASSPGLAGGLETQYF.

The rearrangement links TRBV3-1 (or the pseudogene TRBV3-2) to TRBJ1-5; 10 nucleotides align to TRBD1. The CDR3 length is 14 residues. The germline V gene encodes CDR1 LGHDT and CDR2 YNNKEL (reference sequence). Trimming took 5 bases from V and 6 from J; bases not matched to a gene: 4. The CDR3 sequence: CASSTGTGVQPQHF. The CDR3 DNA follows: TGTGCCAGCAGCACAGGGACAGGGGTTCAGCCCCAGCATTTT.

The chain uses TRBV5-1 and TRBJ2-2; a weak D match, TRBD2 (7 bases). The CDR3 runs to 17 residues. The V gene's germline CDR1 is SGHRS and CDR2 YFSETQ. V dropped 1 base and J dropped 0 bases, with 13 bases sitting between them. The CDR3 DNA reads TGCGCCAGCAGCTTGAGGGGCGGGGGCCCGAACACCGGGGAGCTGTTTTTT. Its translation: CASSLRGGGPNTGELFF.

This clone appeared once. This chain links TRBV27 with TRBJ1-4; TRBD1 matches 9 bases. J lost 6 bases, V lost 8 bases, and 13 bases had no gene match. This CDR3 is 16 amino acids long. The V gene's germline CDR1 is MNHEY and CDR2 SMNVEV (reference sequence). The chain's CDR3 is CASAPVRGTGYEKLFF. The CDR3 DNA is TGTGCCAGCGCCCCGGTACGGGGGACAGGGTATGAAAAACTGTTTTTT. The whole variable domain, remainder taken from reference TRBV27 and TRBJ1-4, is EAQVTQNPRYLITVTGKKLTVTCSQNMNHEYMSWYRQDPGLGLRQIYYSMNVEVTDKGDVPEGYKVSRKEKRNFPLILESPSPNQTSLYFCASAPVRGTGYEKLFFGSGTQLSVL.

The chain employs TRBV12-3 or TRBV12-4 and TRBJ1-1, with 8 bases aligning to TRBD1. J lost 11 bases, V lost 5 bases, and 10 bases had no gene match. The CDR3 sequence is 13 residues long. DNA of the CDR3: TGTGCCAGCAGTGCCTGGACAGGGCGGGAGGCTTTCTTT. It yields the protein CASSAWTGREAFF.

The rearrangement uses TRBV3-1 (or the pseudogene TRBV3-2) and TRBJ1-2; 7 nucleotides agree with TRBD1. Losses at the gene ends were 6 bases for V and 3 bases for J; bases not matched to a gene: 7. The CDR3 is made up of 14 amino acids. The germline CDR1 and CDR2 sequences are LGHDT and YNNKEL (reference sequence). In nucleotides, the CDR3 is TGTGCCAGCAGTCAAAACAGGGGCGACTATGGCTACACCTTC. Amino acids: CASSQNRGDYGYTF.

This chain joins TRBV9 and TRBJ2-3; tentatively, D is TRBD2 (6 bases). V lost 0 bases, J lost 0 bases, and 8 bases lay in between. Per the germline V gene, CDR1 is SGDLS and CDR2 is YYNGEE. There are 15 residues in the CDR3. CDR3 bases: TGTGCCAGCAGCGTAGTAGCGGTAAGCACAGATACGCAGTATTTT. Encoded protein: CASSVVAVSTDTQYF.

This clone showed up just a few times. This chain uses TRBV27 with TRBJ1-5, with 9 bases matching TRBD1. Germline assignment: CDR1 MNHEY and CDR2 SMNVEV (reference sequence). CDR3 length: 16 amino acids. The trim removed 5 bases at V and 5 bases at J, leaving 10 bases unmatched. This chain's CDR3 is CASSPTGTGFYQPQHF. CDR3 nucleotides: TGTGCCAGCAGTCCGACCGGGACAGGGTTTTATCAGCCCCAGCATTTT.

This clone has only a few counts. The V and J genes are TRBV10-2 and TRBJ2-3, with a weak D call TRBD2 (6 bases). Trimming took off 7 bases at V and 0 bases at J, with 14 bases between the two ends. Germline-derived CDR1 and CDR2 are WSHSY and SAAADI. The CDR3 covers 15 residues. The CDR3 loop reads CASTGLSFSTDTQYF. The CDR3 nucleotides read TGCGCCAGCACGGGACTCTCATTTAGCACAGATACGCAGTATTTT.

The chain links TRBV3-1 (or the pseudogene TRBV3-2) to TRBJ2-1; D possibly corresponds to TRBD2 (5 bases). Per the germline V gene, CDR1 is LGHDT and CDR2 is YNNKEL (reference sequence). Trimming removed 2 bases at V and 9 bases at J, with 11 bases between. This CDR3 comprises 13 residues. The CDR3 sequence: CASSQTYRGEQFF. For the CDR3, the DNA is TGTGCCAGCAGCCAAACGTATCGGGGTGAGCAGTTCTTC.

The V and J genes are TRBV2 and TRBJ1-2; D remains unclear. The CDR3 totals 11 residues. Trimming pared 6 bases from V and 8 bases from J, leaving 10 bases between. CDR1 and CDR2 from the germline V gene are SNHLY and FYNNEI. The CDR3 nucleotides read TGTGCCAGCAGCCTGACTGGGGGCTACACCTTC. Translation: CASSLTGGYTF. The variable domain in full, with the rest retrieved from reference TRBV2 and TRBJ1-2, is EPEVTQTPSHQVTQMGQEVILRCVPISNHLYFYWYRQILGQKVEFLVSFYNNEISEKSEIFDDQFSVERPDGSNFTLKIRSTKLEDSAMYFCASSLTGGYTFGSGTRLTVV.

The chain carries TRBV18 and TRBJ2-3, with D unresolved. The CDR3 is 12 amino acids. V dropped 3 bases and J dropped 5 bases, with 6 bases sitting between them. Germline V gene data show CDR1 as KGHSH and CDR2 as LQKENI. In DNA form, the CDR3 reads TGTGCCAGCTCACCTACAAGAGATACGCAGTATTTT. It encodes CASSPTRDTQYF. The full variable domain, rest sourced from reference TRBV18 and TRBJ2-3, is NAGVMQNPRHLVRRRGQEARLRCSPMKGHSHVYWYRQLPEEGLKFMVYLQKENIIDESGMPKERFSAEFPKEGPSILRIQQVVRGDSAAYFCASSPTRDTQYFGPGTRLTVL.

This chain connects TRBV10-3 to TRBJ1-2; no clear D. Trimming stripped 3 bases from V and 0 bases from J, with 11 bases between. The CDR3 extends over 15 amino acids. Germline-derived CDR1 and CDR2 are ENHRY and SYGVKD. CDR3: CAISDYFEANYGYTF. Written as DNA, the CDR3 is TGTGCCATCAGTGACTACTTCGAAGCTAACTATGGCTACACCTTC.

V usage is TRBV7-9 and J usage is TRBJ2-7; 8 nucleotides line up with TRBD2. This CDR3 is 16 amino acids long. The ends lost 6 bases at V and 2 bases at J; junction bases unmatched: 12. Germline CDR1 and CDR2: SEHNR and FQNEAQ (reference sequence). The DNA for the CDR3 is TGTGCCAGCAGTGCCAGCGGGGGACCGAAAACCTACGAGCAGTACTTC. This translates into CASSASGGPKTYEQYF.

This sequence joins TRBV19 and TRBJ1-3; D may be TRBD1 (6 bases). Trimming shortened V by 5 bases and J by 3 bases, and 17 bases separated the two germline ends. Germline V gives CDR1 LNHDA, CDR2 SQIVND (reference sequence). CDR3 size: 16 residues. Written as DNA, the CDR3 is TGTGCCAGTAGTCCTTACACAGGGTATAATGGAAACACCATATATTTT. Protein product: CASSPYTGYNGNTIYF.

This clone was observed once. This chain uses TRBV30 with TRBJ1-1; D uncertain. The CDR3 has 11 amino acids. Germline lookup yields CDR1 GTSNPN and CDR2 SVGIG (reference sequence). V was clipped by 2 bases and J by 7 bases, with 8 bases between them. CDR3 protein: CAWSKEYEAFF. In DNA form, the CDR3 reads TGTGCCTGGAGTAAGGAGTATGAAGCTTTCTTT.

In DNA form, the CDR3 reads TGTGCCAGCAGTCAAAGGGGCCCCACAGAAAAACTGTTTTTT. As protein: CASSQRGPTEKLFF. This chain uses TRBV3-1 (or the pseudogene TRBV3-2) with TRBJ1-4; TRBD1 is a possible D gene (5 bases). The CDR3 is made up of 14 amino acids. CDR1 LGHDT and CDR2 YNNKEL come from the germline V gene (reference sequence). Trimming took off 6 bases at V and 8 bases at J, with 16 bases between the two ends.

The chain links TRBV25-1 to TRBJ1-3; 8 nucleotides align to TRBD1. The germline V gene encodes CDR1 MGHDK and CDR2 SYGVNS. This CDR3 region has 13 residues. J lost 6 bases, V lost 5 bases, and 3 bases had no gene match. The CDR3 DNA follows: TGTGCCAGCAGTCGGCAGGGGGCAAACACCATATATTTT. This codes for CASSRQGANTIYF.

This clone is a singleton in its sample. The chain employs TRBV29-1 and TRBJ2-3; no firm D call. Looked up from germline, CDR1 is SQVTM and CDR2 is ANQGSEA. V gave up 6 bases and J gave up 4 bases, with 11 bases separating them. The CDR3 consists of 12 residues. The CDR3 loop is CSVVSTPDTQYF. For the CDR3, the DNA is TGCAGCGTCGTCTCGACACCAGATACGCAGTATTTT.

J is TRBJ2-6 and V is TRBV3-1 (or the pseudogene TRBV3-2); 9 bases align to TRBD2. Looked up from germline, CDR1 is LGHDT and CDR2 is YNNKEL (reference sequence). Germline trimming cut 5 bases from V and 0 bases from J; bases unmatched to any gene: 5. The CDR3 consists of 17 residues. CDR3 amino acids: CASSVLAGHSGANVLTF. The CDR3 DNA is TGTGCCAGCAGCGTTCTAGCGGGGCACTCTGGGGCCAACGTCCTGACTTTC.

The chain combines TRBV9 with TRBJ2-1; weak D call: TRBD1 (5 bases). V lost 0 bases to trimming and J lost 10 bases, with 5 bases between them. CDR1 and CDR2 from the germline V gene are SGDLS and YYNGEE. There are 11 residues in the CDR3. The CDR3 region is CASSVEGEQFF. The CDR3 region has the DNA TGTGCCAGCAGCGTAGAGGGGGAGCAGTTCTTC.